Detailed here is one TCR beta chain. Its antigen is currently unknown. The data were obtained in a study of cytomegalovirus exposure and HLA in healthy donors. The overall study: The platform used for the 110 or so validation repertoires matched that of the roughly 630 first-cohort repertoires, a later analysis reported. Study-level points and caveats: Reportedly, cytomegalovirus status was diagnosed with high sensitivity and specificity. Cytomegalovirus association was assigned to approximately 160 TCR beta chains.

Some clones are missing from TCRdb's copy, which holds only in-frame ones; the method was immunoSEQ multiplex PCR. The repertoire includes about 150,000 clones, about 86% of them detected once, and roughly 2.1% sits in the top ten. V lost 4 bases and J lost 1, with 11 bases in between. There are 14 residues in the CDR3. Per germline, CDR1 PRHDT and CDR2 FYEKMQ (reference sequence). Donors came from a validation cohort of 90 to 150 subjects, distinct from the first 666-subject cohort. The chain has TRBV13 and TRBJ2-7; D remains unclear. The sequenced sample consisted of PBMCs. The sequence was collected from a human donor in good health. CDR3 residues: CASSSLQTSYEQYF. For the CDR3, the DNA is TGTGCCAGCAGCTCTTTACAGACATCCTACGAGCAGTACTTC.